Each of the 19 T cell receptor beta chains below was sequenced from the same sample in a study of human T cells and chemical hapten exposure. TCRdb redid the calling of the RACE reads with MiXCR, one entry per CDR3 protein. Among fewer than 140,000 distinct CDR3 sequences, around 10% were seen once, and the ten largest hold 1.6%. As to time point: pre-sensitization, week 0. Noted treatment: therapeutic diphenylcyclopropenone sensitization with weekly scalp DPC. This specimen consisted of whole blood, obtained in connection with sensitization to the hapten diphenylcyclopropenone (DPC). These receptors were collected from a woman aged 45 to 65 with alopecia areata. Some clones in this sample may be carry-over from other donors' samples.

V gene TRBV28 combines with J gene TRBJ1-6, with 7 bases lining up with TRBD1. Germline assignment: CDR1 MDHEN and CDR2 SYDVKM. The CDR3 sequence is 15 residues long. Trimming cost V 4 bases and J 4 bases; bases outside gene matches: 4. The CDR3, as DNA: TGTGCCAGCAGTTCAAGGGGGCAATATAATTCACCCCTCCACTTT. Its translation is CASSSRGQYNSPLHF.

This clonotype has a count of ten or more. V usage is TRBV5-1 and J usage is TRBJ1-4; 7 bases are shared with TRBD1. CDR1 and CDR2 (germline): SGHRS, YFSETQ. The CDR3 has 15 residues. After removal of 0 bases from V and 10 bases from J, the junction contained 9 bases not matched to a gene. CDR3 DNA: TGCGCCAGCAGCTTGGAACGACAGGGACTAGGAAAACTGTTTTTT. Residues: CASSLERQGLGKLFF.

This clonotype was detected only a few times. This chain uses TRBV29-1 with TRBJ2-7, with D perhaps TRBD2 (6 bases). V was cut by 4 bases and J by 2 bases, with 15 bases left in between. Germline assignment: CDR1 SQVTM and CDR2 ANQGSEA. The CDR3 totals 14 residues. The CDR3 here is CSVGLGGQAYEQYF. DNA of the CDR3: TGCAGCGTTGGGCTCGGGGGTCAAGCCTACGAGCAGTACTTC.

The CDR3 region is CASSLNTRGETQYF. The CDR3 nucleotides are TGTGCCAGCAGTTTGAACACGAGAGGAGAGACCCAGTACTTC. The chain is built from TRBV28 and TRBJ2-5, with D hard to call. Trimming took off 3 bases at V and 4 bases at J, with 12 bases between the two ends. The CDR3 runs to 14 residues. Per the germline V gene, CDR1 is MDHEN and CDR2 is SYDVKM. The variable domain in full, with the rest retrieved from reference TRBV28 and TRBJ2-5, is DVKVTQSSRYLVKRTGEKVFLECVQDMDHENMFWYRQDPGLGLRLIYFSYDVKMKEKGDIPEGYSVSREKKERFSLILESASTNQTSMYLCASSLNTRGETQYFGPGTRLLVL.

This clonotype was seen ten or more times. The genes are TRBV14 and TRBJ2-3; D unclear. Trimming took off 2 bases at V and 2 bases at J, with 11 bases between the two ends. CDR3 size: 15 residues. Germline V gene sequence: CDR1 SGHDN, CDR2 FVKESK. For the CDR3, the DNA is TGTGCCAGCAGCCAATCTGGGCCGACCACAGATACGCAGTATTTT. Translation gives CASSQSGPTTDTQYF. The full variable domain, with the rest looked up from reference TRBV14 and TRBJ2-3, is EAGVTQFPSHSVIEKGQTVTLRCDPISGHDNLYWYRRVMGKEIKFLLHFVKESKQDESGMPNNRFLAERTGGTYSTLKVQPAELEDSGVYFCASSQSGPTTDTQYFGPGTRLTVL.

The V and J genes are TRBV21-1 and TRBJ2-7; whether TRBD1, the table's D call, matches the DNA was not checked. TRBV21-1 is labeled a pseudogene. The CDR3 is 16 residues long. The CDR3 loop is CASSGTSGQGPYEQYF. CDR3 DNA: TGTGCCAGCAGCGGAACATCGGGACAGGGACCCTACGAGCAGTACTTC.

This clonotype was found a few times. This chain connects TRBV18 to TRBJ2-2; D not certain. The CDR3 has 15 residues. Trimming removed 4 bases at V and 1 base at J, with 10 bases between. CDR1 is KGHSH and CDR2 is LQKENI in the germline V gene. CDR3 amino acids: CASSRPARNTGELFF. CDR3 nucleotides: TGTGCCAGCTCACGACCGGCACGGAACACCGGGGAGCTGTTTTTT.

This clonotype was seen many times. The chain couples TRBV18 to TRBJ1-1; unclear D gene. V lost 2 bases, J lost 1 base, and 2 bases lay in between. The germline V gene encodes CDR1 KGHSH and CDR2 LQKENI. The CDR3 loop spans 12 amino acids. In DNA, the CDR3 is TGTGCCAGCTCACCAGGGAACACTGAAGCTTTCTTT. This sequence encodes CASSPGNTEAFF.

This clonotype was seen more than once but under ten times. This chain connects TRBV18 to TRBJ1-1; no reliable D call. This CDR3 contains 15 residues. Germline CDR1 is KGHSH and CDR2 is LQKENI. Trimming took off 0 bases at V and 3 bases at J, with 11 bases between the two ends. The CDR3 here is CASSPPQGLDTEAFF. The CDR3 nucleotides read TGTGCCAGCTCACCACCGCAAGGGTTGGACACTGAAGCTTTCTTT.

This clonotype was counted between two and nine times. The V and J genes are TRBV7-2 and TRBJ1-6; possibly TRBD1 for D (5 bases). Germline loops: CDR1 SGHTA, CDR2 FQGNSA. This CDR3 comprises 15 residues. V was cut by 8 bases and J by 9 bases, with 20 bases left in between. Written as DNA, the CDR3 is TGTGCCAGCTCCATGCAGGGAATTGCGGGTTCACCCCTCCACTTT. Amino acid sequence: CASSMQGIAGSPLHF. Full variable domain (missing parts from reference TRBV7-2 and TRBJ1-6): GAGVSQSPSNKVTEKGKDVELRCDPISGHTALYWYRQSLGQGLEFLIYFQGNSAPDKSGLPSDRFSAERTGGSVSTLTIQRTQQEDSAVYLCASSMQGIAGSPLHFGNGTRLTVT.

The chain joins TRBV7-9 to TRBJ1-2; no reliable D call. From germline, CDR1 is SEHNR and CDR2 FQNEAQ (reference sequence). The CDR3 is 14 amino acids. V dropped 5 bases and J dropped 1 base, with 11 bases sitting between them. Written as DNA, the CDR3 is TGTGCCAGCAGCCAAAACCTAGATAACTATGGCTACACCTTC. Protein sequence: CASSQNLDNYGYTF.

This clonotype was counted between two and nine times. This chain links TRBV4-3 with TRBJ2-5, with no clear D. The V end lost 5 bases, the J end lost 2 bases, and 21 bases lay between the germline ends. Germline V gene lookup returns CDR1 LGHNA and CDR2 YSLEER. This CDR3 comprises 17 residues. For the CDR3, the DNA is TGCGCCAGCAGCAACACGCTGGGCCGGGCTTTACAAGAGACCCAGTACTTC. Its protein is CASSNTLGRALQETQYF.

There are many counts of this clonotype. V gene TRBV6-1 combines with J gene TRBJ2-7; 11 positions agree with TRBD2. The CDR3 consists of 14 residues. The germline V gene has CDR1 MNHNS and CDR2 SASEGT. The J segment lost 2 bases and the V segment lost 8 bases, leaving 5 bases of the junction unmatched. The CDR3 sequence is CASGTSGSTYEQYF. The CDR3 DNA follows: TGTGCCAGCGGCACTAGCGGGAGTACCTACGAGCAGTACTTC.

The table lists this clonotype with a few counts. The chain carries TRBV5-1 and TRBJ1-2; D not resolved. Per germline, CDR1 SGHRS and CDR2 YFSETQ. V dropped 0 bases and J dropped 1 base, with 7 bases sitting between them. This CDR3 is 14 amino acids long. CDR3 DNA sequence: TGCGCCAGCAGCTTGGGAACTTTTAACTATGGCTACACCTTC. Translated: CASSLGTFNYGYTF.

This clonotype was seen a handful of times. This rearrangement joins TRBV12-2 to TRBJ1-2; the D call in the table, TRBD1, was not verified against the DNA. TRBV12-2 is shown as a pseudogene. The CDR3 sequence is 14 residues long. This CDR3 reads CASRSGSFNYGYTF. In DNA form, the CDR3 reads TGTGCAAGTCGCTCCGGGTCCTTTAACTATGGCTACACCTTC.

The chain is built from TRBV5-1 and TRBJ1-1, with TRBD1 matching over 8 bases. V shed 3 bases, J shed 0 bases, and the junction held 4 bases outside the gene matches. Germline CDR1 SGHRS, CDR2 YFSETQ. The CDR3 loop spans 15 amino acids. CDR3 sequence reads: CASSSWTGMNTEAFF. CDR3 nucleotides: TGCGCCAGCAGCTCCTGGACAGGGATGAACACTGAAGCTTTCTTT.

V usage is TRBV4-3 and J usage is TRBJ2-2; no definite D call. Germline assignment: CDR1 LGHNA and CDR2 YSLEER. The CDR3 has 15 residues. Trimming left V 4 bases short and J 1 base short, with 10 bases between. CDR3 in amino acids: CASSRSVGNTGELFF. The CDR3 DNA reads as TGCGCCAGCAGCCGGTCGGTAGGGAACACCGGGGAGCTGTTTTTT.

This chain joins TRBV7-8 and TRBJ1-2; 7 nucleotides match TRBD1. CDR1 SGHVS and CDR2 FQNEAQ come from the germline V gene. CDR3 length equals 13 residues. J was trimmed by 8 bases and V by 2 bases; bases with no gene match: 5. Here the CDR3 reads CASSLTQGEGYTF. CDR3 coding DNA: TGTGCCAGCAGCTTAACCCAGGGGGAAGGCTACACCTTC.

The chain uses TRBV20-1 and TRBJ1-1, with D uncertain. Trimming stripped 3 bases from V and 0 bases from J, with 11 bases between. Germline CDR1 DFQATT, CDR2 SNEGSKA (reference sequence). This CDR3 contains 14 residues. Here the CDR3 reads CSASAGFMNTEAFF. The CDR3 DNA is TGCAGTGCTAGTGCGGGGTTCATGAACACTGAAGCTTTCTTT.